The text below deals with one T cell receptor beta chain. The data were taken from a study of shared clonotypes between healthy human individuals. Data came from immunoSEQ multiplex PCR; TCRdb stores just in-frame clones and leaves some out. Here the sample spans fewer than 1.4 million clones, about 80% being singletons. Germline CDR1 and CDR2: SGHTA and FQGNSA. The CDR3 runs to 17 residues. Trimming at V came to 4 bases and at J to 6 bases, leaving 14 bases not matched to a gene. Sequenced material: memory CD4+ T cells from PBMCs. Described subset: CD45RA-negative fraction. The sequence derives from a man aged 18 to 29 in good health. Some clones in this sample may be carry-over from other donors' samples. The genes are TRBV7-2 and TRBJ2-3, with 9 bases fitting TRBD2. The CDR3 DNA follows: TGTGCCAGCAGCTCCCCCATCTTAGCGGGGGCCACCGATACGCAGTATTTT. Amino acids: CASSSPILAGATDTQYF.